These 23 T cell receptor beta chains originate from one sample sequenced in a study of blood T cell repertoires in COVID-19. Produced via immunoSEQ multiplex PCR; TCRdb's table is partial and in-frame only. This sample has about 310,000 clones, with 70% to 90% found just once. Sequenced sample: peripheral blood. These TCRs come from a woman aged 45-60 years who had recovered from COVID-19.

This chain joins TRBV30 and TRBJ2-7; TRBD2 matches at 7 bases. The CDR3 has 14 amino acids. Germline trimming cut 3 bases from V and 4 bases from J; bases unmatched to any gene: 9. CDR1 is GTSNPN, CDR2 SVGIG, per germline (reference sequence). CDR3 sequence reads: CAWRFSGRTYEQYF. CDR3 in DNA: TGTGCCTGGAGATTTAGCGGGCGGACGTACGAGCAGTACTTC.

Of note for this clone: The junction and the germline gene differ at one end; a read error may be behind it. The rearrangement joins TRBV4-2 to TRBJ2-1; TRBD2 agrees at 9 bases. CDR3 length: 14 amino acids. Germline V gives CDR1 LGHNA, CDR2 YNFKEQ. CDR3 loop: CASSQETAGTSLVF. CDR3 coding DNA: TGTGCCAGCAGCCAAGAGACTGCCGGGACTAGCCTGGTCTTC.

The chain combines TRBV5-8 with TRBJ2-1, with 9 bases that match TRBD2. This CDR3 contains 15 residues. Germline V gene sequence: CDR1 SGHTS, CDR2 YDEGEE. The ends lost 0 bases at V and 7 bases at J; junction bases unmatched: 5. The CDR3 reads CASSLASGVLNEQFF. The CDR3 DNA follows: TGTGCCAGCAGCTTGGCTAGCGGGGTTTTAAATGAGCAGTTCTTC.

The rearrangement uses TRBV6-2 or TRBV6-3 and TRBJ2-3; TRBD2 agrees at 9 bases. Unmatched junction bases numbered 3, after V lost 5 bases and J lost 3 bases. The CDR3 has 14 amino acids. CDR1 is MNHEY and CDR2 is SVGEGT in the germline V gene. As DNA, the CDR3 is TGTGCCAGCAGTCTTGGACTAGCGACAGATACGCAGTATTTT. This sequence encodes CASSLGLATDTQYF.

This chain uses TRBV20-1 with TRBJ2-1; 7 nucleotides line up with TRBD2. V dropped 3 bases and J dropped 1; count of bases not matched to a gene: 12. Germline CDR1 and CDR2: DFQATT and SNEGSKA (reference sequence). The CDR3 spans 17 residues. CDR3 sequence (DNA): TGCAGTGCTAGTCGTCCAGGCGGGAGTTCATCCTACAATGAGCAGTTCTTC. Its translation is CSASRPGGSSSYNEQFF.

The J gene is TRBJ1-1, the V gene TRBV19, with 9 bases that match TRBD1. CDR1 and CDR2 (germline): LNHDA, SQIVND (reference sequence). This CDR3 has 17 residues. V lost 2 bases, J lost 1 base, and 8 bases stayed unmatched. The CDR3 region has the DNA TGTGCCAGTAGTATAATTCTGGGACAGGGATCGAACACTGAAGCTTTCTTT. It is translated as CASSIILGQGSNTEAFF.

This clone was counted a few times. The chain joins TRBV5-4 to TRBJ1-1; D perhaps matches TRBD1 (6 bases). This CDR3 comprises 15 residues. V was pared by 4 bases and J by 1 base, with 14 bases between. Germline V lookup: CDR1 SGHNT, CDR2 YYREEE (reference sequence). The CDR3 coding sequence is TGTGCCAGCAGCCTCAGGGGCCCGGGGAACACTGAAGCTTTCTTT. Translated, it gives CASSLRGPGNTEAFF.

This clone was counted a single time. The gene calls are TRBV4-1 and TRBJ2-7, with D possibly TRBD2 on 7 matching bases. Germline CDR1 reads MGHRA; CDR2 reads YSYEKL. With 8 bases removed from V and 4 bases from J, the gap between germline ends came to 21 bases. The CDR3 spans 15 residues. CDR3: CASGSGGVKFYEQYF. In nucleotides, the CDR3 is TGCGCCAGCGGTTCGGGGGGCGTTAAATTTTACGAGCAGTACTTC.

The genes are TRBV28 and TRBJ2-3; the match to TRBD2 covers 7 bases. The CDR3 is made up of 13 amino acids. J gave up 4 bases and V 2 bases, and 0 bases lay outside the gene matches. The germline V gene encodes CDR1 MDHEN and CDR2 SYDVKM. In DNA, the CDR3 is TGTGCCAGCAGTTTAGGGAGGGCAGATACGCAGTATTTT. Translating gives CASSLGRADTQYF.

The rearrangement uses TRBV10-3 and TRBJ2-3; no firm D call. The V gene's germline CDR1 is ENHRY and CDR2 SYGVKD. Trimming removed 6 bases at V and 5 bases at J, with 6 bases between. This CDR3 contains 11 residues. CDR3 DNA sequence: TGTGCCATCAGGACGGGAGATACGCAGTATTTT. Translating gives CAIRTGDTQYF.

V is TRBV3-1 (or the pseudogene TRBV3-2) and J is TRBJ1-1; no reliable D call. The CDR3 has 16 amino acids. V lost 2 bases to trimming and J lost 1 base, with 14 bases between them. CDR1 LGHDT and CDR2 YNNKEL come from the germline V gene (reference sequence). Here the CDR3 reads CASSQLSDTANTEAFF. In DNA form, the CDR3 reads TGTGCCAGCAGCCAACTCTCAGACACAGCGAACACTGAAGCTTTCTTT.

The rearrangement joins TRBV28 to TRBJ2-7, with no clear D. Germline CDR1 reads MDHEN; CDR2 reads SYDVKM. V was trimmed by 2 bases and J by 7 bases, leaving 12 bases between them. There are 13 residues in the CDR3. CDR3 region: CASSLLGVGEQYF. DNA for the CDR3: TGTGCCAGCAGTTTACTTGGAGTAGGTGAGCAGTACTTC.

This chain connects TRBV29-1 to TRBJ2-3, with D possibly being TRBD1 (6 bases). V lost 4 bases to trimming and J lost 2 bases, with 16 bases between them. The CDR3 is 15 residues long. The germline gives CDR1 SQVTM, CDR2 ANQGSEA. CDR3 sequence (DNA): TGCAGCGTTGTAAGGGGGACCTCGTTCACAGATACGCAGTATTTT. Translating gives CSVVRGTSFTDTQYF.

The chain uses TRBV5-1 and TRBJ2-2; TRBD1 matches 9 bases. The CDR3 spans 18 residues. With 1 base clipped from V and 3 bases from J, the junction kept 10 bases outside the gene matches. Germline-derived CDR1 and CDR2 are SGHRS and YFSETQ. The CDR3 loop is CASSLIRDRVADTGELFF. The CDR3 region has the DNA TGCGCCAGCAGCTTGATCCGGGACAGGGTCGCCGACACCGGGGAGCTGTTTTTT.

This sequence joins TRBV28 and TRBJ2-5; D is unresolved. Trimming removed 4 bases from V and 4 bases from J, with 13 bases in between. Germline-derived CDR1 and CDR2 are MDHEN and SYDVKM. The CDR3 length is 14 residues. The DNA for the CDR3 is TGTGCCAGCAGTTCCCCTGATAGAGGAGAGACCCAGTACTTC. This translates into CASSSPDRGETQYF.

The J gene is TRBJ1-3, the V gene TRBV18; unclear D gene. Between the trimmed V and J ends, which lost 4 bases and 4 bases, there was a span of 8 bases. The CDR3 extends over 13 amino acids. The germline V gene has CDR1 KGHSH and CDR2 LQKENI. The chain's CDR3 is CASSQSRGNTIYF. The DNA of the CDR3 is TGTGCCAGCTCACAAAGCCGGGGAAACACCATATATTTT.

The V call is TRBV7-8, the J call TRBJ1-1, with D maybe TRBD1 (5 bases). The length of the CDR3 is 14 residues. Germline CDR1 and CDR2: SGHVS and FQNEAQ. CDR3 protein: CVSKSRGTNTEAFF. The CDR3, as DNA: TGTGTATCCAAATCCCGGGGGACTAACACTGAAGCTTTCTTT.

The V call is TRBV2, the J call TRBJ2-1; 9 nucleotides match TRBD1. Germline values: CDR1 SNHLY, CDR2 FYNNEI. CDR3 length: 14 residues. V was clipped by 6 bases and J by 6 bases; unmatched bases: 6. CDR3 residues: CASRGQGRPNEQFF. CDR3 DNA: TGTGCCAGCAGGGGACAGGGACGGCCCAATGAGCAGTTCTTC.

A word on this clone: A read error may produce the germline difference seen at one junction end. V and J are TRBV7-2 and TRBJ1-5; D uncertain. This CDR3 has 12 amino acids. CDR1 and CDR2 from the germline V gene are SGHTA and FQGNSA. In DNA, the CDR3 is TGTGCCAGCAGCTTAGATAATCTGCCCCAGCATTTT. The encoded protein is CASSLDNLPQHF.

This chain uses TRBV11-2 with TRBJ2-7; D ambiguous. CDR3 size: 15 residues. Per the germline V gene, CDR1 is SGHAT and CDR2 is FQNNGV. Trimming pared 4 bases from V and 6 bases from J, leaving 19 bases between. The CDR3 region is CASSSRNAGSVEQYF. In nucleotides, the CDR3 is TGTGCCAGCAGCTCCAGGAATGCAGGATCTGTCGAGCAGTACTTC.

V and J are TRBV9 and TRBJ1-1; D unresolved. This CDR3 contains 14 residues. Trimming left V 3 bases short and J 4 bases short, with 13 bases between. From germline, CDR1 is SGDLS and CDR2 YYNGEE. The CDR3 DNA reads as TGTGCCAGCAGCGAACGCCAGGCGATCACTGAAGCTTTCTTT. It yields the protein CASSERQAITEAFF.

The chain carries TRBV10-3 and TRBJ1-1, with TRBD1 matching over 7 bases. J gave up 0 bases and V 10 bases, and 5 bases lay outside the gene matches. Germline values: CDR1 ENHRY, CDR2 SYGVKD. This CDR3 contains 13 residues. CDR3 sequence: CATAQGLNTEAFF. For the CDR3, the DNA is TGTGCCACTGCACAGGGGTTGAACACTGAAGCTTTCTTT.

V gene TRBV2 combines with J gene TRBJ1-2, with a tentative D call TRBD1 (6 bases). Trimming removed 6 bases at V and 7 bases at J, with 12 bases between. CDR3 length equals 12 residues. CDR1 and CDR2 from the germline V gene are SNHLY and FYNNEI. CDR3 in DNA: TGTGCCAGCAGAAGGACAGCGTCTGGCTACACCTTC. Amino acids: CASRRTASGYTF.